The rows below give T cell receptor beta chains drawn from one sample of a study of CD8 T cells in ankylosing spondylitis. One entry per CDR3 protein results from TCRdb running MiXCR on the 5' RACE reads. The sample contains a few hundred thousand distinct CDR3 sequences, about a sixth of which appear only once. The sequencing sample was made of blood, either unsorted or a sorted T cell fraction (not recorded which). The receptors shown here come from a male donor with ankylosing spondylitis or in good health (not recorded which). The CDR3 runs from the conserved cysteine through the conserved F or W. A D gene is named only where the DNA matches it firmly. The size of a clone is reported for some rows only, either as once, few or many, or as a class for expanded clones.

>TRBD2|TRBV6-1|few|TRBJ2-1
TGTGCCAGCCGGTATAGCGGGCCCTACAATGAGCAGTTCTTC
CASRYSGPYNEQFF
>NA|TRBV6-5|NA|TRBJ2-5
TGTGCCAGCAGTTACTCGAAGACAGAACTTTTGGAGACCCAGTACTTC
CASSYSKTELLETQYF
>NA|TRBV19|few|TRBJ2-1
TGTGCCAGTAGTATAAGCCTAGGCGGCGAGCAGTTCTTC
CASSISLGGEQFF
>TRBD2|TRBV7-8|NA|TRBJ2-3
TGTGCCAGCAGCTTAGATTTCGCGGGAGCAACCCCCGATACGCAGTATTTT
CASSLDFAGATPDTQYF
>TRBD2|TRBV7-2|few|TRBJ2-1
TGTGCCAGCAGCTTTGGGGGGGTAAACACCTACAATGAGCAGTTCTTC
CASSFGGVNTYNEQFF
>TRBD1|TRBV6-2/TRBV6-3|NA|TRBJ2-2
TGTGCCAGCAGTTACCAGCAAGATATAGGGACAGCGAACACCGGGGAGCTGTTTTTT
CASSYQQDIGTANTGELFF
>NA|TRBV27|NA|TRBJ2-7
TGTGCCAGCAGATCAGACATAAACTACGAGCAGTACTTC
CASRSDINYEQYF
>TRBD2|TRBV6-1|NA|TRBJ2-1
TGTGCCAGTACCTCACCCGGACTAGGACACAATGAGCAGTTCTTC
CASTSPGLGHNEQFF
>NA|TRBV6-6|few|TRBJ1-2
TGTGCCATTAAAAGGGGGGAGAACTATGGCTACACCTTC
CAIKRGENYGYTF
>TRBD1|TRBV4-2|NA|TRBJ2-4
TGTGCCAGCAGCCAACTACAGGGGATATACATTCAGTACTTC
CASSQLQGIYIQYF
>TRBD2|TRBV12-3/TRBV12-4|NA|TRBJ2-1
TGTGCCAGCAGCCTACTAGCGGGAGGGCCGGTTGTCTACAATGAGCAGTTCTTC
CASSLLAGGPVVYNEQFF
>NA|TRBV4-1|NA|TRBJ2-3
TGCGCCAGCAGCCAAGACCTTTCTGCAGATACGCAGTATTTT
CASSQDLSADTQYF
>TRBD1|TRBV4-1|once|TRBJ2-2
TGCGCCAGCAGCCAAGCGGGACAGGGTTGGACCGGGGAGCTGTTTTTT
CASSQAGQGWTGELFF
>NA|TRBV12-3/TRBV12-4|few|TRBJ2-1
TGTGCCAGCAGTTTTGGGGGGGCCACCTACAATGAGCAGTTCTTC
CASSFGGATYNEQFF
>TRBD2|TRBV4-2|NA|TRBJ2-3
TGTGCCAGCAGCCAGCATAGAGGGGCGGGAGCCCAAGATACGCAGTATTTT
CASSQHRGAGAQDTQYF
>NA|TRBV9|NA|TRBJ2-7
TGTGCCAGCAGCGTAGACACGTCCTACGAGCAGTACTTC
CASSVDTSYEQYF
>NA|TRBV7-7|many|TRBJ1-3
TGTGCTAGCAGCTTAGGACCTGACTCTGGAAACACCATATATTTT
CASSLGPDSGNTIYF
>NA|TRBV25-1|many|TRBJ1-2
TGTGCCAGCAGCGGGGGCTCTAACTATGGCTACACCTTC
CASSGGSNYGYTF
>TRBD1|TRBV5-8|NA|TRBJ1-2
TGTGCCAGCAGCATCTACAGGGGGGACTATGGCTACACCTTC
CASSIYRGDYGYTF
>NA|TRBV7-8|NA|TRBJ2-5
TGTGCCAGCAGCTTAGGGCGGGGAGGTTTTGAGACCCAGTACTTC
CASSLGRGGFETQYF
>TRBD1|TRBV7-2|NA|TRBJ1-1
TGTGCCAGCAGCTTCCAAAACAGGGGGCTGAGGGGCACTGAAGCTTTCTTT
CASSFQNRGLRGTEAFF
>NA|TRBV4-1|NA|TRBJ2-2
TGCGCCAGCAGCCAAGAGTTGCACACCGGGGAGCTGTTTTTT
CASSQELHTGELFF
>TRBD1|TRBV7-6|few|TRBJ1-1
TGTGCCAGCAGTAATCCGGGACAGGGAATGGGGACTGAAGCTTTCTTT
CASSNPGQGMGTEAFF
>NA|TRBV10-3|few|TRBJ1-6
TGTGCCATCAGTGACAGGGAGTCCTATAATTCACCCCTCCACTTT
CAISDRESYNSPLHF
>TRBD2|TRBV2|NA|TRBJ2-3
TGTGCCAGCAACGAAGCGGGGGCAACAGATACGCAGTATTTT
CASNEAGATDTQYF
>NA|TRBV10-1|many|TRBJ2-2
TGCGCCAGCAGTGAGTCGCTAGCACCCGGGGAGCTGTTTTTT
CASSESLAPGELFF
>NA|TRBV11-2|NA|TRBJ2-7
TGTGCCAGCAGCTTTCGTGAATCTTACTACGAGCAGTACTTC
CASSFRESYYEQYF
>NA|TRBV9|NA|TRBJ2-7
TGTGCCAGCAGCGTAGGGGTGGGAGGTTCGGACGAGCAGTACTTC
CASSVGVGGSDEQYF
>TRBD2|TRBV30|few|TRBJ2-7
TGTGCCTGGAGTGTATCTAGCGGGCCCTCCTACGAGCAGTACTTC
CAWSVSSGPSYEQYF
>TRBD2|TRBV11-3|NA|TRBJ2-1
TGTGCCAGCAGCTTAATCCCGGGACTAGAGAATGAGCAGTTCTTC
CASSLIPGLENEQFF
>NA|TRBV14|few|TRBJ2-7
TGTGCCAGCAGCCTCTACGGGCCCTCCTACGAGCAGTACTTC
CASSLYGPSYEQYF
>NA|TRBV9|few|TRBJ2-7
TGTGCCGCGTTATACGAGCAGTACTTC
CAALYEQYF
>NA|TRBV2|few|TRBJ2-1
TGTGCCAGCAGTGGGGCGGATAGCTCCTACAATGAGCAGTTCTTC
CASSGADSSYNEQFF
>NA|TRBV4-1|few|TRBJ2-7
TGCGCCAGCAGCCAGGAACACTACGAGCAGTACTTC
CASSQEHYEQYF
>TRBD2|TRBV11-1|few|TRBJ2-7
TGTGCCAGCAGCCGTAGCGGGAATGTCTACGAGCAGTACTTC
CASSRSGNVYEQYF
>TRBD1|TRBV6-5|NA|TRBJ1-3
TGTGCCAGCAGTTACGACAGGGCTGGAAACACCATATATTTT
CASSYDRAGNTIYF